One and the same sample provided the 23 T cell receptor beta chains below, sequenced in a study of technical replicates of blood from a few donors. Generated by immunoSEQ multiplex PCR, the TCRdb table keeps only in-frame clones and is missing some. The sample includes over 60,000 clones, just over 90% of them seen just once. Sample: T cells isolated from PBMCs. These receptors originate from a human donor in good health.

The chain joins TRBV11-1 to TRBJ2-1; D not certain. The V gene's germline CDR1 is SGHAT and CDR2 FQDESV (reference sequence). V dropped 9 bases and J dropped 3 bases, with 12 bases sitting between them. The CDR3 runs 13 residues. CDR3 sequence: CASKRYHYNEQFF. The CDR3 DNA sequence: TGTGCCAGTAAACGGTACCACTACAATGAGCAGTTCTTC.

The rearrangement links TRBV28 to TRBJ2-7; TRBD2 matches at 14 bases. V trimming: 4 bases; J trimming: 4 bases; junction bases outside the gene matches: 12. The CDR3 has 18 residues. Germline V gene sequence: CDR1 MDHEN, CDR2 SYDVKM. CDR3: CASSSIGTSGSMGYEQYF. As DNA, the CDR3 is TGTGCCAGCAGTTCGATCGGGACTAGCGGGAGTATGGGGTACGAGCAGTACTTC.

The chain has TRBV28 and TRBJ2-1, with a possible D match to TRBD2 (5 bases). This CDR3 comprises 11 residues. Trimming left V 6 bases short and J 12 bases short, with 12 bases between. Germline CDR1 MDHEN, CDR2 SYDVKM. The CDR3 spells CASSTTRRQFF. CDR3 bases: TGTGCCAGCAGCACTACTAGGAGGCAGTTCTTC.

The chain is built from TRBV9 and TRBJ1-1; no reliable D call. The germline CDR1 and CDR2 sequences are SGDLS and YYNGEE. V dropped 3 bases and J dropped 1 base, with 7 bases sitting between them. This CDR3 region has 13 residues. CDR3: CASSARGNTEAFF. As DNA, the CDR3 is TGTGCCAGCAGCGCTCGGGGGAACACTGAAGCTTTCTTT. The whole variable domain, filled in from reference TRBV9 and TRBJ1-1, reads DSGVTQTPKHLITATGQRVTLRCSPRSGDLSVYWYQQSLDQGLQFLIQYYNGEERAKGNILERFSAQQFPDLHSELNLSSLELGDSALYFCASSARGNTEAFFGQGTRLTVV.

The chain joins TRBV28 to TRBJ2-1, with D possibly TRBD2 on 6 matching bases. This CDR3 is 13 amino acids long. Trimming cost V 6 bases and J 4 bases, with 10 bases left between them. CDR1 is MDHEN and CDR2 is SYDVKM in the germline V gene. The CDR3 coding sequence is TGTGCCAGCAGCGGGAGACCGTACAATGAGCAGTTCTTC. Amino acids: CASSGRPYNEQFF. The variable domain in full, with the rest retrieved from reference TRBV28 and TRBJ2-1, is DVKVTQSSRYLVKRTGEKVFLECVQDMDHENMFWYRQDPGLGLRLIYFSYDVKMKEKGDIPEGYSVSREKKERFSLILESASTNQTSMYLCASSGRPYNEQFFGPGTRLTVL.

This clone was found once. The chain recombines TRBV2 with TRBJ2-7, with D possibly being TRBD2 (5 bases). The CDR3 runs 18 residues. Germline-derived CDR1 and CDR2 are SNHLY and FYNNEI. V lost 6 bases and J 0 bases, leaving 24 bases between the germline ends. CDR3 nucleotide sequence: TGTGCCAGCAGCTGGGGTGGTGGGAGACTTGGTGTCTCCTACGAGCAGTACTTC. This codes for CASSWGGGRLGVSYEQYF.

CDR3 protein: CASSWGQEGQQFF. The CDR3 DNA sequence: TGTGCCAGCAGCTGGGGGCAAGAGGGACAGCAGTTCTTC. The chain carries TRBV7-9 and TRBJ2-1; D is perhaps TRBD1 (6 bases). Germline V gives CDR1 SEHNR, CDR2 FQNEAQ (reference sequence). V was trimmed by 4 bases and J by 11 bases, leaving 15 bases between them. There are 13 residues in the CDR3.

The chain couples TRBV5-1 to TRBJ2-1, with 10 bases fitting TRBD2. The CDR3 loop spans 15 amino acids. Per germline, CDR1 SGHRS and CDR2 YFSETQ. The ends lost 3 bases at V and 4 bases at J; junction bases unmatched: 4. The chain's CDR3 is CASSSSGGSYNEQFF. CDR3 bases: TGCGCCAGCAGCTCTAGCGGGGGCTCTTACAATGAGCAGTTCTTC.

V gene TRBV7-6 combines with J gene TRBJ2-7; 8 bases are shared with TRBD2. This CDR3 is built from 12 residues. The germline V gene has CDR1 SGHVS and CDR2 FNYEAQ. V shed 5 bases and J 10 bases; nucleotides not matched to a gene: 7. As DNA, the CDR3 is TGTGCCAGCAGCCCTCGGGAGGGCGAACAGTACTTC. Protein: CASSPREGEQYF.

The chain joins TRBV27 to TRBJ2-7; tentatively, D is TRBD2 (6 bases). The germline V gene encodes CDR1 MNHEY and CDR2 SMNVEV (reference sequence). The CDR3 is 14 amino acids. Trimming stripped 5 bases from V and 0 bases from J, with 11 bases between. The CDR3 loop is CASSLGLSSYEQYF. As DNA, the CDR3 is TGTGCCAGCAGTCTGGGACTTAGCTCCTACGAGCAGTACTTC.

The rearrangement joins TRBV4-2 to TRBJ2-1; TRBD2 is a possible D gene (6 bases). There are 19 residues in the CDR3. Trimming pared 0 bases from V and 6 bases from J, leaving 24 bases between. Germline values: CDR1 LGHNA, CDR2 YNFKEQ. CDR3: CASSQEGFVVAGPTNEQFF. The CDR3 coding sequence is TGTGCCAGCAGCCAAGAGGGGTTTGTAGTCGCGGGACCAACCAATGAGCAGTTCTTC.

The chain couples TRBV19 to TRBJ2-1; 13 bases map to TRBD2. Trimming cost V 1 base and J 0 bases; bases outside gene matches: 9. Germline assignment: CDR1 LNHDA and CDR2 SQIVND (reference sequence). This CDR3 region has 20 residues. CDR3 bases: TGTGCCAGTAGTATAGTTCAAGAAAGACTAGCGGGGGGCTCCTACAATGAGCAGTTCTTC. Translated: CASSIVQERLAGGSYNEQFF.

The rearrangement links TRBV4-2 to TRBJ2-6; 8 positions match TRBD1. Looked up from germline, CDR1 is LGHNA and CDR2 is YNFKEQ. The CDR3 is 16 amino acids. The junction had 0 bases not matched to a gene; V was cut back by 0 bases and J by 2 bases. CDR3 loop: CASSQEQGAGANVLTF. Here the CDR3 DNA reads TGTGCCAGCAGCCAAGAACAGGGGGCTGGGGCCAACGTCCTGACTTTC.

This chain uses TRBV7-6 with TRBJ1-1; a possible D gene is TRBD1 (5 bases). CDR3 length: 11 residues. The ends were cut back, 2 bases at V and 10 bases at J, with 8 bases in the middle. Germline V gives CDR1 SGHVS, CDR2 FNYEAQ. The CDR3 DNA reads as TGTGCCAGCAGCTTATCAGGGCCAGCTTTCTTT. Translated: CASSLSGPAFF. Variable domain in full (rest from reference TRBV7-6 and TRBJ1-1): GAGVSQSPRYKVTKRGQDVALRCDPISGHVSLYWYRQALGQGPEFLTYFNYEAQQDKSGLPNDRFSAERPEGSISTLTIQRTEQRDSAMYRCASSLSGPAFFGQGTRLTVV.

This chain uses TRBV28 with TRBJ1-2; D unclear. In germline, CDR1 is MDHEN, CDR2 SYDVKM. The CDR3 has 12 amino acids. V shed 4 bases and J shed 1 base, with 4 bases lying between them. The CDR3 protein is CASSSVNYGYTF. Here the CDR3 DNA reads TGTGCCAGCAGTTCGGTTAACTATGGCTACACCTTC.

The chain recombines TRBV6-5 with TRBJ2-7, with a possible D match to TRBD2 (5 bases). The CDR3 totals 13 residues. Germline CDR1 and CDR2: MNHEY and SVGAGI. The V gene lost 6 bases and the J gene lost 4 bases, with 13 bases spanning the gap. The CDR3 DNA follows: TGTGCCAGCAGCCTTAAGACGGGGTACGAGCAGTACTTC. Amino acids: CASSLKTGYEQYF.

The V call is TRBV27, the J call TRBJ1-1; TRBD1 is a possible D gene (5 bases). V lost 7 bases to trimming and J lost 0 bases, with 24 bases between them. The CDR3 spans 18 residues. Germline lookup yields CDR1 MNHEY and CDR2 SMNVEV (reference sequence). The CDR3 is CASTPLRRAGNMNTEAFF. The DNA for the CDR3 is TGTGCCAGCACCCCTTTAAGGAGGGCAGGGAATATGAACACTGAAGCTTTCTTT.

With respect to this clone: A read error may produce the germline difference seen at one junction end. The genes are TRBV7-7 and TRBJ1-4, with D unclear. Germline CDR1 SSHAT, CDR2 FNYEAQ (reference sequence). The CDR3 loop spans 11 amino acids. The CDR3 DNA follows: TGTGCTAGCAGCTGCGGAGTAGAGGGAGGTTTT. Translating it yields CASSCGVEGGF.

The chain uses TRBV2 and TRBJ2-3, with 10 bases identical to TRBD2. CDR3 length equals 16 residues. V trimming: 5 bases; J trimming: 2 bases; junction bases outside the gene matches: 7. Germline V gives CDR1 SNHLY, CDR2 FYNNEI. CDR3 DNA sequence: TGTGCCAGCAGTAAAGGACTAGCGGCCCTCACAGATACGCAGTATTTT. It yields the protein CASSKGLAALTDTQYF.

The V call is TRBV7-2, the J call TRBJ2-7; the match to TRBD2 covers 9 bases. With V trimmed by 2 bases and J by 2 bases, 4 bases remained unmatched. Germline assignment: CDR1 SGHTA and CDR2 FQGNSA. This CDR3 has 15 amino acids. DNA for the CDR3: TGTGCCAGCAGCTTAAGGGGACTAGCTCCCTACGAGCAGTACTTC. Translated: CASSLRGLAPYEQYF.

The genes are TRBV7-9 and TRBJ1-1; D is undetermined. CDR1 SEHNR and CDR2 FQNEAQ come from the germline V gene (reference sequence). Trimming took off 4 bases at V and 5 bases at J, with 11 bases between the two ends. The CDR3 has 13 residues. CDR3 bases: TGTGCCAGCAGCTCGCAGGCGCGAACTGAAGCTTTCTTT. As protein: CASSSQARTEAFF.

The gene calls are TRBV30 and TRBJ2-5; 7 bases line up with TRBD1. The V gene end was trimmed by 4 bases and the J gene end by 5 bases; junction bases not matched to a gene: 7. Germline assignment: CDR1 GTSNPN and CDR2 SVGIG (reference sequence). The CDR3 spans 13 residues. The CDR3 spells CAWKRGPHETQYF. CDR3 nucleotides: TGTGCCTGGAAAAGGGGGCCCCATGAGACCCAGTACTTC.

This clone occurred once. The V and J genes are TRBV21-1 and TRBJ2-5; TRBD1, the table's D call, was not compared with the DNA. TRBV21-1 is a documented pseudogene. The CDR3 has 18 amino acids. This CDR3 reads CASSKVGGGRALGETQYF. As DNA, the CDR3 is TGTGCCAGCAGCAAGGTAGGAGGGGGCAGGGCCCTAGGGGAGACCCAGTACTTC.